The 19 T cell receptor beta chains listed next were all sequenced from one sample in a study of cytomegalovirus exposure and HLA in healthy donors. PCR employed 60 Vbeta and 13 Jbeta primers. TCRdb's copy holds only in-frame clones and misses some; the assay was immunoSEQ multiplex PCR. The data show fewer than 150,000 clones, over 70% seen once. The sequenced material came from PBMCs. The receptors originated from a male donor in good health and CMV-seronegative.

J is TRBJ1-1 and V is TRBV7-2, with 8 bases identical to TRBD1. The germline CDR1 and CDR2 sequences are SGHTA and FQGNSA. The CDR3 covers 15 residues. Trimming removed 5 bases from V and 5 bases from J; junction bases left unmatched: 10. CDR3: CASSKQGGIGTEAFF. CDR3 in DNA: TGTGCCAGCAGCAAACAGGGGGGGATCGGGACTGAAGCTTTCTTT.

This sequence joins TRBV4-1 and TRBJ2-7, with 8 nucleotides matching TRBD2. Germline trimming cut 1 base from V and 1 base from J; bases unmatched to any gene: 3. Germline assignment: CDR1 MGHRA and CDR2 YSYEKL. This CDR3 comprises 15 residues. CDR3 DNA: TGCGCCAGCAGCCAAGCCGGGGGGGAGTCCTACGAGCAGTACTTC. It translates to CASSQAGGESYEQYF.

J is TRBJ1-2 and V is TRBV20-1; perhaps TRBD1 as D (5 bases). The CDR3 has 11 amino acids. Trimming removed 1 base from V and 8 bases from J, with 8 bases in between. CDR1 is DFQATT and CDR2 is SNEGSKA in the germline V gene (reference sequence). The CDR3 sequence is CSARAGDGYTF. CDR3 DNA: TGCAGTGCTAGAGCGGGGGACGGCTACACCTTC.

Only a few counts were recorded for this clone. The CDR3 sequence is CASSPTSGRAYEQYF. CDR3 bases: TGTGCCAGCAGCCCGACTAGCGGGAGGGCCTACGAGCAGTACTTC. This chain joins TRBV6-6 and TRBJ2-7; 14 nucleotides align to TRBD2. The germline CDR1 and CDR2 sequences are MNHNY and SVGAGI (reference sequence). The CDR3 totals 15 residues. V dropped 6 bases and J dropped 2; count of bases not matched to a gene: 3.

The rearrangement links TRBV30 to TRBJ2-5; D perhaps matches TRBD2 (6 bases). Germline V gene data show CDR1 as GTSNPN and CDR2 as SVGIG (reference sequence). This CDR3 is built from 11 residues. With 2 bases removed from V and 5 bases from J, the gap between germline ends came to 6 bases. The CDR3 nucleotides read TGTGCCTGGAGTAGCGGGGAGACCCAGTACTTC. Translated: CAWSSGETQYF. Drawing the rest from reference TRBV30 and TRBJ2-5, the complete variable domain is SQTIHQWPATLVQPVGSPLSLECTVEGTSNPNLYWYRQAAGRGLQLLFYSVGIGQISSEVPQNLSASRPQDRQFILSSKKLLLSDSGFYLCAWSSGETQYFGPGTRLLVL.

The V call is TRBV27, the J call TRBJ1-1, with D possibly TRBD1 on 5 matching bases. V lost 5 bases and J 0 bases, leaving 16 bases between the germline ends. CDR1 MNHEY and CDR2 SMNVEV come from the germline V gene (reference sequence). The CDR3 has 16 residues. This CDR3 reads CASSPWTGGVNTEAFF. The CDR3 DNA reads TGTGCCAGCAGTCCCTGGACGGGGGGGGTGAACACTGAAGCTTTCTTT.

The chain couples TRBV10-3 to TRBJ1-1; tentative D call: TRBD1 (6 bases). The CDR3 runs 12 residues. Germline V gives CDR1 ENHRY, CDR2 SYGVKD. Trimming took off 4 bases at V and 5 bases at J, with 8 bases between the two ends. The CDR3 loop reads CAISVQGTEAFF. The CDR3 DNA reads TGTGCCATCAGTGTACAGGGAACTGAAGCTTTCTTT.

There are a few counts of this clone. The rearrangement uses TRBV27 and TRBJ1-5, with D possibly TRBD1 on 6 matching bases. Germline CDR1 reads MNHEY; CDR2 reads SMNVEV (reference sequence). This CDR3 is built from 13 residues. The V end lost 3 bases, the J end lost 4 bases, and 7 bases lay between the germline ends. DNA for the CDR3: TGTGCCAGCAGTTTTCAGGGGAATCAGCCCCAGCATTTT. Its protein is CASSFQGNQPQHF.

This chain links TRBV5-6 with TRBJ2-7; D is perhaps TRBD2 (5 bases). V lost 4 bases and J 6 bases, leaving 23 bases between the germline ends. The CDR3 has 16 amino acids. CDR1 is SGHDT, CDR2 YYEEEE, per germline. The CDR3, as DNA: TGTGCCAGCAGCCCCCGTAGGAGGCCATCCCCCTCCGAGCAGTACTTC. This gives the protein CASSPRRRPSPSEQYF.

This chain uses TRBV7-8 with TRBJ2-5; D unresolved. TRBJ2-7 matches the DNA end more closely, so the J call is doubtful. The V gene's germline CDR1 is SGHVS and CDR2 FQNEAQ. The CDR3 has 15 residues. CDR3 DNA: TGTGCCAGCAGCTTACGCAGACTCCCCACCTACGAGCAGTACTTC. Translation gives CASSLRRLPTYEQYF.

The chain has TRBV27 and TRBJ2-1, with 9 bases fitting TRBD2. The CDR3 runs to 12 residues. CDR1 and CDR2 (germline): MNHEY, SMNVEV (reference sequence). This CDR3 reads CAAGGSYNEQFF. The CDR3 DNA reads TGTGCAGCGGGGGGCTCCTACAATGAGCAGTTCTTC.

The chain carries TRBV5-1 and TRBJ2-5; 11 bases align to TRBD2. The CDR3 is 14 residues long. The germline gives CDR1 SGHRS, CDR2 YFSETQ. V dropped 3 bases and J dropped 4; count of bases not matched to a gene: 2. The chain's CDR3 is CASSSLAGGETQYF. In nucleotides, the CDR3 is TGCGCCAGCAGCTCCCTAGCGGGAGGAGAGACCCAGTACTTC.

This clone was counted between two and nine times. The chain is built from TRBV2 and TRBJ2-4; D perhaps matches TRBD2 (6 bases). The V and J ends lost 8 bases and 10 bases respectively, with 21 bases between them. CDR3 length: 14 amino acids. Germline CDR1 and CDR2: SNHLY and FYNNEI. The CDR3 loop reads CASGSGLQLRIQYF. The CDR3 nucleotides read TGTGCCAGCGGATCGGGACTTCAACTTCGAATTCAGTACTTC.

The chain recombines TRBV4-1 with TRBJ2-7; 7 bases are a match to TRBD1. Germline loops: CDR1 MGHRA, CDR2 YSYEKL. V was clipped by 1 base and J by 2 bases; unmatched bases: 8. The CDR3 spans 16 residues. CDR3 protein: CASSQGPDRVTYEQYF. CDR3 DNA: TGCGCCAGCAGCCAAGGTCCTGACAGGGTCACCTACGAGCAGTACTTC.

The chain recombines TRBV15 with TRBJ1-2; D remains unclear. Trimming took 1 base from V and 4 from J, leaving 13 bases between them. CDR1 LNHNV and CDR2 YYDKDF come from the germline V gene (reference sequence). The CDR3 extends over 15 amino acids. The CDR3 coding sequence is TGTGCCACCAGCAGAGCTGATCCGGACTCCTATGGCTACACCTTC. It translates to CATSRADPDSYGYTF.

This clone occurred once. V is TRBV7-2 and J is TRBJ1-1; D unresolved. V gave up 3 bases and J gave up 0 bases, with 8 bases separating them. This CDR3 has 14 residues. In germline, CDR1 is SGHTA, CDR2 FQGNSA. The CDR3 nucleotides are TGTGCCAGCAGCTTTAGTCGATTGAACACTGAAGCTTTCTTT. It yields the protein CASSFSRLNTEAFF.

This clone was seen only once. The CDR3 sequence: CASSLSGEQYF. Written as DNA, the CDR3 is TGTGCCAGCAGCTTAAGCGGCGAGCAGTACTTC. V usage is TRBV11-2 and J usage is TRBJ2-7; maybe TRBD2 (5 bases). CDR1 and CDR2 from the germline V gene are SGHAT and FQNNGV. Between the trimmed V and J ends, which lost 2 bases and 6 bases, there was a span of 5 bases. The CDR3 loop spans 11 amino acids.

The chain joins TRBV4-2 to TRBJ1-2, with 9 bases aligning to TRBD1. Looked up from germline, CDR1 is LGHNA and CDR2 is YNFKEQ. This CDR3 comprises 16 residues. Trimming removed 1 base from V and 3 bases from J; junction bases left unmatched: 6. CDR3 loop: CASSQVWGQGDYGYTF. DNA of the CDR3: TGTGCCAGCAGCCAAGTATGGGGACAGGGAGACTATGGCTACACCTTC.

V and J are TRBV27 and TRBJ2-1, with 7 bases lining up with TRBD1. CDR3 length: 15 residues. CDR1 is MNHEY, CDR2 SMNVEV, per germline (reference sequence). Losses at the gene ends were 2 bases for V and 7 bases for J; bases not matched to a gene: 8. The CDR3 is CASSLRQGRQNEQFF. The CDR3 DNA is TGTGCCAGCAGTTTAAGACAGGGACGACAAAATGAGCAGTTCTTC.